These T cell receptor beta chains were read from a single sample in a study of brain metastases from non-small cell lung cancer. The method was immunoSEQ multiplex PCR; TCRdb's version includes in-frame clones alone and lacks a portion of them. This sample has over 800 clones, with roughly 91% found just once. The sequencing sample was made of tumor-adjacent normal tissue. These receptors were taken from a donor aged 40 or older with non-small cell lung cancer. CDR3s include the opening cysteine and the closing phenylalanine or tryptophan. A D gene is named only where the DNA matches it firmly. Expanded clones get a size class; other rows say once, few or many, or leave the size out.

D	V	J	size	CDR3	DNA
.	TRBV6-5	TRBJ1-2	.	CASSYSKSYGYTF	TGTGCCAGCAGTTACTCGAAAAGCTATGGCTACACCTTC
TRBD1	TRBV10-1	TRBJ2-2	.	CASSKGQDTNTGELFF	TGCGCCAGCAGTAAAGGACAGGATACAAACACCGGGGAGCTGTTTTTT
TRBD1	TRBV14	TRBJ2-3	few	CASSQVETGGSDTQYF	TGTGCCAGCAGCCAAGTGGAGACAGGGGGTTCAGATACGCAGTATTTT
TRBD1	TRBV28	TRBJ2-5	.	CASSPRGQGEETQYF	TGTGCCAGCAGTCCTCGGGGACAGGGAGAGGAGACCCAGTACTTC
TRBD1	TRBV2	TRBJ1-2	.	CASSPQGQGAGDYGYTF	TGTGCCAGCAGCCCCCAGGGACAGGGGGCGGGGGACTATGGCTACACCTTC
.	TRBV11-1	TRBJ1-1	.	CASSTDRYSTEAFF	TGTGCCAGCAGCACAGACAGGTATTCCACTGAAGCTTTCTTT
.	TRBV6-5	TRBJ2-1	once	CASRDGHNEQFF	TGTGCCAGTCGGGACGGACACAATGAGCAGTTCTTC
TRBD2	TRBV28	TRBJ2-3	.	CASSLAGGPGNTQYF	TGTGCCAGCAGTCTAGCGGGAGGGCCAGGCAATACGCAGTATTTT
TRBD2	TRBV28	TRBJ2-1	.	CASSLGGAYNEQFF	TGTGCCAGCAGTTTAGGGGGGGCCTACAATGAGCAGTTCTTC
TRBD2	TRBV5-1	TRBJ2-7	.	CASSVLAANYEQYF	TGCGCCAGCAGTGTACTAGCGGCCAACTACGAGCAGTACTTC